These 4 T cell receptor beta chains share one sample of origin, sequenced in a study of blood T cell repertoires in COVID-19. The method was immunoSEQ multiplex PCR; TCRdb's version includes in-frame clones alone and lacks a portion of them. Among some 100,000 clones listed, about 89% were seen once. The sample taken for sequencing was peripheral blood. These receptors all come from a man aged 45 to 65 with acute or convalescent COVID-19.

The J gene is TRBJ1-5, the V gene TRBV5-4; D is undetermined. Between the trimmed V and J ends, which lost 2 bases and 4 bases, there was a span of 10 bases. CDR3 length: 14 amino acids. Germline V gene data show CDR1 as SGHNT and CDR2 as YYREEE (reference sequence). The CDR3 here is CASSFSPTNQPQHF. The CDR3 nucleotides are TGTGCCAGCAGCTTCTCCCCTACTAATCAGCCCCAGCATTTT.

The rearrangement links TRBV15 to TRBJ1-5; TRBD1 agrees at 7 bases. Germline V CDR1 and CDR2: LNHNV, YYDKDF (reference sequence). This CDR3 comprises 14 residues. J gave up 7 bases and V 5 bases, and 8 bases lay outside the gene matches. The CDR3 DNA is TGTGCCACCAGCGGCGAGACAGGGTCGCAGCCCCAGCATTTT. Its translation: CATSGETGSQPQHF. The complete variable domain, with remaining parts taken from reference TRBV15 and TRBJ1-5, reads DAMVIQNPRYQVTQFGKPVTLSCSQTLNHNVMYWYQQKSSQAPKLLFHYYDKDFNNEADTPDNFQSRRPNTSFCFLDIRSPGLGDTAMYLCATSGETGSQPQHFGDGTRLSIL.

V and J are TRBV5-4 and TRBJ2-1; D may be TRBD1 (5 bases). This CDR3 spans 16 amino acids. CDR1 SGHNT and CDR2 YYREEE come from the germline V gene (reference sequence). V gave up 0 bases and J gave up 3 bases, with 13 bases separating them. CDR3 sequence reads: CASSLGAGMGYNEQFF. The CDR3 DNA reads as TGTGCCAGCAGCTTGGGGGCAGGGATGGGCTACAATGAGCAGTTCTTC.

This clone has a handful of counts. The chain uses TRBV5-5 and TRBJ2-7; D is unclear. The CDR3 contains 13 residues. The germline CDR1 and CDR2 sequences are SGHKS and YYEKEE (reference sequence). V was shortened by 5 bases and J by 0 bases, with 9 bases between the two germline ends. The CDR3 here is CASRYADSYEQYF. The CDR3 coding sequence is TGTGCCAGCAGGTATGCGGACTCCTACGAGCAGTACTTC. Using reference TRBV5-5 and TRBJ2-7 for the parts outside the CDR3, the full variable domain is DAGVTQSPTHLIKTRGQQVTLRCSPISGHKSVSWYQQVLGQGPQFIFQYYEKEERGRGNFPDRFSARQFPNYSSELNVNALLLGDSALYLCASRYADSYEQYFGPGTRLTVT.